Listed here is a single T cell receptor (beta chain). Its antigen remains unidentified. This CDR3 contains 16 residues. V dropped 1 base and J dropped 4; count of bases not matched to a gene: 9. In germline, CDR1 is SGHDN, CDR2 FVKESK. Amplification of TCR alpha and beta CDR3 regions from RNA used iRepertoire nested multiplex PCR. For one-step reverse transcription and amplification, 100-400 ng of tissue mRNA or PBMC total RNA was used. One entry per CDR3 protein results from TCRdb running MiXCR on the multiplex PCR reads. There are about 130,000 distinct CDR3 sequences in the sample; around 25% occur only once, and around 28% lies in the top ten. These data come from a study of glioma-infiltrating T cells. Findings and limits, study-wide: Tissue-blood divergence was below expectation in non-neoplastic patients, above in gliomas. Tissue and blood shared very few CDR3 sequences.

This clonotype originated in a human donor with low-grade glioma or glioblastoma, undergoing nonglioma brain surgery, or in good health (not recorded which). This chain uses TRBV14 with TRBJ1-2; TRBD1 aligns across 7 bases. The sample comprised glioma tissue, nonneoplastic brain tissue, or PBMCs (not recorded which). The CDR3 protein is CASSQAPRTGAYGYTF. Here the CDR3 DNA reads TGTGCCAGCAGCCAAGCCCCCCGGACAGGCGCCTATGGCTACACCTTC. The full variable domain, completed using reference TRBV14 and TRBJ1-2, is EAGVTQFPSHSVIEKGQTVTLRCDPISGHDNLYWYRRVMGKEIKFLLHFVKESKQDESGMPNNRFLAERTGGTYSTLKVQPAELEDSGVYFCASSQAPRTGAYGYTFGSGTRLTVV.